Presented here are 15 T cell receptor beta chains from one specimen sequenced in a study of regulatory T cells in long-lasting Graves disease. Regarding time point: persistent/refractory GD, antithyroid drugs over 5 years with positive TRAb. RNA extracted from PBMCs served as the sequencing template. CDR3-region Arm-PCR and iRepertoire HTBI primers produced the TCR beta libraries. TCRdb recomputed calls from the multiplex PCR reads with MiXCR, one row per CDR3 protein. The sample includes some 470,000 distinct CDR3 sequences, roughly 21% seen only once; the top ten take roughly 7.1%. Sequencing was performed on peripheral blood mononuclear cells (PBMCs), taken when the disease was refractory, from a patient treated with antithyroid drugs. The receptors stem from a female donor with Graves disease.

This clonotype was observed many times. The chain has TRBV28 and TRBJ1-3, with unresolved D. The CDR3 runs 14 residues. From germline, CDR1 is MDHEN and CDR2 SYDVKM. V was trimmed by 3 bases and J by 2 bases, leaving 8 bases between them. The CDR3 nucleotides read TGTGCCAGCAGTTTCGGGGAGGCTGGAAACACCATATATTTT. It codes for CASSFGEAGNTIYF. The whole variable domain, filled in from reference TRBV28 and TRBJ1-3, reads DVKVTQSSRYLVKRTGEKVFLECVQDMDHENMFWYRQDPGLGLRLIYFSYDVKMKEKGDIPEGYSVSREKKERFSLILESASTNQTSMYLCASSFGEAGNTIYFGEGSWLTVV.

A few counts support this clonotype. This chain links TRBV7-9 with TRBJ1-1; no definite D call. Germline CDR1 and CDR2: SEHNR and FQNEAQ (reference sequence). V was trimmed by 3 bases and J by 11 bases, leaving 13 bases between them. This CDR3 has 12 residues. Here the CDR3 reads CASSLDREEAFF. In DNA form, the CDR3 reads TGTGCCAGCAGCTTGGACCGCGAGGAGGCTTTCTTT.

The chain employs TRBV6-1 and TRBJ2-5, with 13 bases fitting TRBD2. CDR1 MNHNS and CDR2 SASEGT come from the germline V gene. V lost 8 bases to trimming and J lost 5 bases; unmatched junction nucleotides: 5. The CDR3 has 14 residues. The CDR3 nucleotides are TGTGCCAGCGGAGGACTAGCGGGAGCTGAGACCCAGTACTTC. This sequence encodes CASGGLAGAETQYF.

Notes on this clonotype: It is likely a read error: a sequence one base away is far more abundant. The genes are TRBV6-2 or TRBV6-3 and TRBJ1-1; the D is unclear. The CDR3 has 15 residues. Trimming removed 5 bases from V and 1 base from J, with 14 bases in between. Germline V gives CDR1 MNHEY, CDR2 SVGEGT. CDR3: CASSGQPAANTEAFF. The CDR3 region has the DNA TGTGCCAGCAGTGGGCAGCCGGCCGCGAACACTGAAGCTTTCTTT.

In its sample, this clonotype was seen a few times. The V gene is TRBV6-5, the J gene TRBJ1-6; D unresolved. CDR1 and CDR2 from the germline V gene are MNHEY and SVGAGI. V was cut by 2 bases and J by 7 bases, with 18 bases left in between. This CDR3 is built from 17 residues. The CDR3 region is CASSYPLGGGGNSPLHF. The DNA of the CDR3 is TGTGCCAGCAGTTACCCCCTGGGAGGAGGAGGGAATTCACCCCTCCACTTT.

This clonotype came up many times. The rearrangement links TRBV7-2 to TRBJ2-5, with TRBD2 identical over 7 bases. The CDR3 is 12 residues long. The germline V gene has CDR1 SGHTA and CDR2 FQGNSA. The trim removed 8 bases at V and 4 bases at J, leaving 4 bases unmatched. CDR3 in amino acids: CASRGSGETQYF. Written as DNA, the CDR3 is TGTGCCAGCCGCGGGAGCGGAGAGACCCAGTACTTC.

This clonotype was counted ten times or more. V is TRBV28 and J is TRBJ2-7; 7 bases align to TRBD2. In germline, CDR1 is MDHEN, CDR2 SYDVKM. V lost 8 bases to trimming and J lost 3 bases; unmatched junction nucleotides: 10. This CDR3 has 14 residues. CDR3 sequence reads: CASLPRGERYEQYF. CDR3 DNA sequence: TGTGCCAGCCTTCCCCGGGGGGAGCGCTACGAGCAGTACTTC.

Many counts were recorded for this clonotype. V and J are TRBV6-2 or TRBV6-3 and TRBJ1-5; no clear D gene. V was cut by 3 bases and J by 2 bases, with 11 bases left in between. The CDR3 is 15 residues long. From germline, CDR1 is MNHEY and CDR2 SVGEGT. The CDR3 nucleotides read TGTGCCAGCAGTTATGGAGGAGGCGGCAATCAGCCCCAGCATTTT. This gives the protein CASSYGGGGNQPQHF.

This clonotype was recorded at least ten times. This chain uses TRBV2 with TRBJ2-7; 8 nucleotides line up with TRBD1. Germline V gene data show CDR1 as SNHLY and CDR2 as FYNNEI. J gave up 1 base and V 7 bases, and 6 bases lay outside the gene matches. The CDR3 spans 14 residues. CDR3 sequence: CASTEGQVSYEQYF. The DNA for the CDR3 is TGTGCCAGCACCGAGGGACAGGTGTCCTACGAGCAGTACTTC.

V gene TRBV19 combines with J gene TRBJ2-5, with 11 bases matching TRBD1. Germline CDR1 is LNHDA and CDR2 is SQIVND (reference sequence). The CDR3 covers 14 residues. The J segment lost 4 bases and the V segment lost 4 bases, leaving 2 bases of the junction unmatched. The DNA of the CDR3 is TGTGCCAGTAGTAGAGGACAGGGGGCAGAGACCCAGTACTTC. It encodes CASSRGQGAETQYF.

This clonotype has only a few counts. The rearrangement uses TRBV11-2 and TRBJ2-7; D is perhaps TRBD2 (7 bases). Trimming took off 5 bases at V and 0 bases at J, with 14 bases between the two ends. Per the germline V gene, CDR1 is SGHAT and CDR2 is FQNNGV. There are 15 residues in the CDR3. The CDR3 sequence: CASSLGGPDSYEQYF. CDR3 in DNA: TGTGCCAGCAGCCTCGGGGGGCCAGACTCCTACGAGCAGTACTTC.

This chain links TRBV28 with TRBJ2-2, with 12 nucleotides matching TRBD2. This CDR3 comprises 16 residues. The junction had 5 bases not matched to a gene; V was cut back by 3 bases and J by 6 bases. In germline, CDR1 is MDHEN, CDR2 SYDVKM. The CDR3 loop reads CASSLDLAGGPGELFF. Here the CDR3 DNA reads TGTGCCAGCAGTTTGGACCTAGCGGGAGGGCCCGGGGAGCTGTTTTTT.

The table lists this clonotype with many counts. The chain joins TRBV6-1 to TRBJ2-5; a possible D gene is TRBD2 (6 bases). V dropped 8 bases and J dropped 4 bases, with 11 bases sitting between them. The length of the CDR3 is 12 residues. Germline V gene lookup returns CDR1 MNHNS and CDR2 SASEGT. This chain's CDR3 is CASRGVSETQYF. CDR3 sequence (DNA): TGTGCCAGCCGCGGGGTGTCAGAGACCCAGTACTTC.

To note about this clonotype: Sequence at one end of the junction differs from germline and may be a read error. Here the CDR3 DNA reads TGTGCCAGCACTAGACGGGGCGCGAGCAATCGGCCCCAGCATTTT. It encodes CASTRRGASNRPQHF. This chain links TRBV28 with TRBJ1-5, with a possible D match to TRBD1 (5 bases). The V gene's germline CDR1 is MDHEN and CDR2 SYDVKM. The CDR3 is made up of 15 amino acids.

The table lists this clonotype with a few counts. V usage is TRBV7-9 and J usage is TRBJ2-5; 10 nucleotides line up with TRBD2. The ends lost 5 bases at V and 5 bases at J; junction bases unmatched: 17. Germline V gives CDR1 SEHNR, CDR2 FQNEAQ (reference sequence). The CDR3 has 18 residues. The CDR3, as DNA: TGTGCCAGCAGCCCAGGACTAGCGGAACTACCCACAAGGGAGACCCAGTACTTC. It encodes CASSPGLAELPTRETQYF.